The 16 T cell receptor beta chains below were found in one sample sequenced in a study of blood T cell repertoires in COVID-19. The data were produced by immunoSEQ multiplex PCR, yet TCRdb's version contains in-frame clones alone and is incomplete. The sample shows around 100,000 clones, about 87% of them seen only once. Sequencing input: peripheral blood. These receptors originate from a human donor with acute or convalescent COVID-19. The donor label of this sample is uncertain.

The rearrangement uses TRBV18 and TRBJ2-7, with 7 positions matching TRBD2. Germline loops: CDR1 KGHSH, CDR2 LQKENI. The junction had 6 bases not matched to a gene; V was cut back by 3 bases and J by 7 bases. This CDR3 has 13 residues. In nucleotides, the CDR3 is TGTGCCAGCTCACCGCGTGCGGGGGAGGAGCAGTACTTC. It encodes CASSPRAGEEQYF.

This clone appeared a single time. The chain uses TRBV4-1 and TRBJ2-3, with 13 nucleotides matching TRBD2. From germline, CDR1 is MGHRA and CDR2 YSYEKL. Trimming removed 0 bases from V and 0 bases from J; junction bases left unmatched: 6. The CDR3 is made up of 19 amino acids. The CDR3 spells CASSQDYGTSGASTDTQYF. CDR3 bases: TGCGCCAGCAGCCAAGATTACGGGACTAGCGGGGCAAGCACAGATACGCAGTATTTT.

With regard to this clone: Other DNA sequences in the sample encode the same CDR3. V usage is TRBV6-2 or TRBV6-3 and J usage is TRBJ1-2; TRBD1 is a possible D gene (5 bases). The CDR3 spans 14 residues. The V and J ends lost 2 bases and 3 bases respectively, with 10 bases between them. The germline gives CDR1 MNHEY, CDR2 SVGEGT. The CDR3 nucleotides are TGTGCCAGCAGTTACCGACAGAGAGACTATGGCTACACCTTC. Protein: CASSYRQRDYGYTF.

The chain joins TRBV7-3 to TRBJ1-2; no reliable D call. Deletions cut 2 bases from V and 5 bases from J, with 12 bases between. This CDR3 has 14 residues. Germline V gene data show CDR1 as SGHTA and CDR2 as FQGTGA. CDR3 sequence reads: CASSLYGGNYGYTF. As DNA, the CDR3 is TGTGCCAGCAGCTTATATGGAGGGAATTATGGCTACACCTTC.

In DNA form, the CDR3 reads TGTGCCAGCAGCCAAGAGGCCCTTTTCATCGCTCCAGGGGTCGGCGGGCAGTTCTTC. Translated, it gives CASSQEALFIAPGVGGQFF. The chain joins TRBV4-2 to TRBJ2-1, with a possible D match to TRBD1 (6 bases). The V gene lost 0 bases and the J gene lost 12 bases, with 30 bases spanning the gap. The CDR3 has 19 residues. Per the germline V gene, CDR1 is LGHNA and CDR2 is YNFKEQ.

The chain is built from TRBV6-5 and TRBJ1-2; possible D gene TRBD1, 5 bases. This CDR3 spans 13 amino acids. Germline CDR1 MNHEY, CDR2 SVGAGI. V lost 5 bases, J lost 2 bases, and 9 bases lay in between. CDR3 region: CASSRGGNYGYTF. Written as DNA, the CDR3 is TGTGCCAGCAGTAGGGGAGGCAACTATGGCTACACCTTC.

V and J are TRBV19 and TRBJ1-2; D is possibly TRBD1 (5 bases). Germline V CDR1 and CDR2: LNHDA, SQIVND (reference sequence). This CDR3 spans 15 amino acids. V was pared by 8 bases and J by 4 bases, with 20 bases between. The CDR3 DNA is TGTGCCAGTTCCCGCCCCGCAGGGTTCAGCTATGGCTACACCTTC. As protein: CASSRPAGFSYGYTF.

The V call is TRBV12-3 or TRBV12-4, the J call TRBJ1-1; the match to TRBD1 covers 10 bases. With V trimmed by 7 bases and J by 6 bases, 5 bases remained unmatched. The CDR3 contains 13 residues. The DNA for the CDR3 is TGTGCCAGCATTGGACAGGGGGAGGCTGAAGCTTTCTTT. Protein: CASIGQGEAEAFF.

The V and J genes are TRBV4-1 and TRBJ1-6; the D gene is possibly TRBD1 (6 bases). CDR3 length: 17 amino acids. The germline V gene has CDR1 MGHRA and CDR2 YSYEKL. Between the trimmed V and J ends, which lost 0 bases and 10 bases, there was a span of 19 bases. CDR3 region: CASSQDRGQIKGSPLHF. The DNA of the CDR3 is TGCGCCAGCAGCCAAGACCGGGGACAAATAAAGGGCTCACCCCTCCACTTT.

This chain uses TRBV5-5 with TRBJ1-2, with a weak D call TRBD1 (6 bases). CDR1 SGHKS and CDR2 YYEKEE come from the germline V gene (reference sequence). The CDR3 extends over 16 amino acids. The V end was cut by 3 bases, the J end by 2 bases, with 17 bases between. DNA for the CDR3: TGTGCCAGCAGCTCCCTCGGGGGGGCGCTCAACTATGGCTACACCTTC. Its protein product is CASSSLGGALNYGYTF.

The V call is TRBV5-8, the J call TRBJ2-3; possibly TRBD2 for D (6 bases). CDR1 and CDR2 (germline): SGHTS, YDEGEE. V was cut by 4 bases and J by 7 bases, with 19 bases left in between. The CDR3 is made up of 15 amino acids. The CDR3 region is CASSRRGTNPNTQYF. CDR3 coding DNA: TGTGCCAGCAGCCGACGCGGGACCAACCCTAATACGCAGTATTTT.

The CDR3 bases are TGTGCCAGCAGTGAGGGGGCGGCGAACACTGAAGCTTTCTTT. It encodes CASSEGAANTEAFF. The V gene is TRBV6-1, the J gene TRBJ1-1, with D perhaps TRBD1 (6 bases). This CDR3 has 14 residues. Trimming took off 3 bases at V and 1 base at J, with 9 bases between the two ends. The germline gives CDR1 MNHNS, CDR2 SASEGT.

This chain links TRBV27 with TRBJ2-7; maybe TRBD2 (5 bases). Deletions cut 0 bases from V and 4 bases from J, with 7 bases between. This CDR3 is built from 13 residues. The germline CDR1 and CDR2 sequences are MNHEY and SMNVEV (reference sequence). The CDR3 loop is CASSLSGIYEQYF. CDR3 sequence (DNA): TGTGCCAGCAGTTTATCCGGGATATACGAGCAGTACTTC.

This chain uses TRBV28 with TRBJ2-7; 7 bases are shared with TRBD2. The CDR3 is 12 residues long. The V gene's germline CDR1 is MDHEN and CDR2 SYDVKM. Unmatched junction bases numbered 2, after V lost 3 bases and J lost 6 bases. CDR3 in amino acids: CASSFQRGEQYF. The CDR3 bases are TGTGCCAGCAGTTTTCAGCGGGGCGAGCAGTACTTC.

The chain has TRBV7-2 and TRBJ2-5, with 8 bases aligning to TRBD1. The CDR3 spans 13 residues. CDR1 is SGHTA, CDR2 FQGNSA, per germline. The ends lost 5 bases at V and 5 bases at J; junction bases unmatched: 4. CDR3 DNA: TGTGCCAGCAGCCGGACAGGGTTCGAGACCCAGTACTTC. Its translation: CASSRTGFETQYF.

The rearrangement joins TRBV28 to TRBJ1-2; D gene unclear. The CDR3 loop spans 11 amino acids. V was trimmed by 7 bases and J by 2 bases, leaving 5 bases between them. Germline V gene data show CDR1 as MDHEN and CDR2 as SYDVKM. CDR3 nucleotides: TGTGCCAGCATTACAAACTATGGCTACACCTTC. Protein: CASITNYGYTF.